Below are 18 T cell receptor beta chains sequenced from a single sample in a study of graft-versus-host responses after intestinal transplantation. Clones were read by immunoSEQ multiplex PCR, and TCRdb kept only the in-frame ones, dropping some. The data show tens of thousands of clones, just under 95% seen once. These receptors have no identified antigens. The sample here was unstimulated CD8+ T cells sorted from spleen or lymph node cells, taken before intestinal transplant. These receptors came from a human donor who received an intestinal transplant.

The V and J genes are TRBV5-1 and TRBJ1-1; the D is unclear. V was shortened by 5 bases and J by 4 bases, with 15 bases between the two germline ends. Germline lookup yields CDR1 SGHRS and CDR2 YFSETQ. The CDR3 is 14 residues long. The CDR3 here is CASRSSGGSTEAFF. CDR3 nucleotide sequence: TGCGCCAGCAGAAGTTCCGGAGGGAGCACTGAAGCTTTCTTT.

This clone showed up just once. This chain connects TRBV28 to TRBJ2-1, with 10 bases aligning to TRBD2. J gave up 7 bases and V 2 bases, and 8 bases lay outside the gene matches. CDR1 is MDHEN, CDR2 SYDVKM, per germline. This CDR3 contains 16 residues. The CDR3: CASSLRGSGRYNEQFF. The CDR3 DNA sequence: TGTGCCAGCAGTTTAAGGGGTAGCGGGAGGTATAATGAGCAGTTCTTC.

J is TRBJ2-7 and V is TRBV29-1; TRBD2 might be the D (5 bases). The CDR3 sequence is 16 residues long. Per the germline V gene, CDR1 is SQVTM and CDR2 is ANQGSEA. V was clipped by 3 bases and J by 1 base, with 19 bases between them. As DNA, the CDR3 is TGCAGCGTTGATGGTATGGGAGAGGGCAGATCCTACGAGCAGTACTTC. It encodes CSVDGMGEGRSYEQYF.

This chain joins TRBV13 and TRBJ2-1; 11 bases fit TRBD2. This CDR3 contains 17 residues. Germline-derived CDR1 and CDR2 are PRHDT and FYEKMQ (reference sequence). The trim removed 5 bases at V and 6 bases at J, leaving 12 bases unmatched. This CDR3 is CASSPNWTSGRCNEQFF. The CDR3 nucleotides read TGTGCCAGCAGCCCTAATTGGACTAGCGGGCGCTGCAATGAGCAGTTCTTC.

The rearrangement links TRBV28 to TRBJ1-1; no firm D call. This CDR3 has 14 residues. The V end lost 1 base, the J end lost 4 bases, and 10 bases lay between the germline ends. Germline CDR1 and CDR2: MDHEN and SYDVKM. The CDR3: CASSLFRGSTEAFF. The CDR3 DNA follows: TGTGCCAGCAGTTTATTTCGCGGGTCCACTGAAGCTTTCTTT.

The rearrangement uses TRBV4-1 and TRBJ2-7; TRBD1 matches 8 bases. Germline CDR1 and CDR2: MGHRA and YSYEKL. The CDR3 contains 14 residues. V was pared by 4 bases and J by 4 bases, with 6 bases of the junction left unmatched. CDR3 DNA sequence: TGCGCCAGCAGCCCACAGGGGGTTGGTTACGAGCAGTACTTC. This encodes CASSPQGVGYEQYF.

The V and J genes are TRBV6-6 and TRBJ2-2, with D hard to call. V was pared by 0 bases and J by 6 bases, with 8 bases between. The CDR3 is made up of 14 amino acids. Germline V CDR1 and CDR2: MNHNY, SVGAGI (reference sequence). The CDR3 region has the DNA TGTGCCAGCAGTTACTCCAGTTCCGCCGGGGAGCTGTTTTTT. It specifies CASSYSSSAGELFF.

The V call is TRBV4-1, the J call TRBJ1-5; weak D call: TRBD1 (6 bases). This CDR3 has 15 residues. The ends were cut back, 2 bases at V and 4 bases at J, with 12 bases in the middle. Germline V gives CDR1 MGHRA, CDR2 YSYEKL. The CDR3: CASSQQTGSNQPQHF. DNA for the CDR3: TGCGCCAGCAGCCAACAGACAGGTTCTAATCAGCCCCAGCATTTT.

This sequence joins TRBV27 and TRBJ2-2; D is perhaps TRBD2 (6 bases). With 2 bases removed from V and 6 bases from J, the gap between germline ends came to 10 bases. The CDR3 contains 14 residues. CDR1 MNHEY and CDR2 SMNVEV come from the germline V gene (reference sequence). CDR3 in amino acids: CASSLGGLAGELFF. The CDR3 bases are TGTGCCAGCAGTTTAGGGGGACTGGCCGGGGAGCTGTTTTTT.

V and J are TRBV25-1 and TRBJ2-3; tentatively, D is TRBD2 (6 bases). Germline V gene data show CDR1 as MGHDK and CDR2 as SYGVNS. With 1 base removed from V and 2 bases from J, the gap between germline ends came to 10 bases. The CDR3 is made up of 15 amino acids. The CDR3 nucleotides are TGTGCCAGCAGTGAATCGGGAGAAAACACAGATACGCAGTATTTT. It is translated as CASSESGENTDTQYF. The whole variable domain, remainder taken from reference TRBV25-1 and TRBJ2-3, is EADIYQTPRYLVIGTGKKITLECSQTMGHDKMYWYQQDPGMELHLIHYSYGVNSTEKGDLSSESTVSRIRTEHFPLTLESARPSHTSQYLCASSESGENTDTQYFGPGTRLTVL.

Comment on this clone: One junction end disagrees with the germline gene, perhaps due to a read error. The J gene is TRBJ2-5, the V gene TRBV29-1; possibly TRBD2 for D (5 bases). CDR3 length equals 14 residues. CDR1 SQVTM and CDR2 ANQGSEA come from the germline V gene. DNA of the CDR3: TGCAGCATTGATGTGGCTAGCTTTACGGAGACCCAGTACTTC. It specifies CSIDVASFTETQYF.

This clone has just one count. This rearrangement joins TRBV6-5 to TRBJ1-3, with 8 bases identical to TRBD1. Trimming removed 6 bases from V and 8 bases from J; junction bases left unmatched: 9. This CDR3 has 14 residues. Germline lookup yields CDR1 MNHEY and CDR2 SVGAGI. The CDR3 DNA follows: TGTGCCAGCAGCCTCCAGGGGGCCGTATACACCATATATTTT. Residues: CASSLQGAVYTIYF.

This chain joins TRBV4-1 and TRBJ2-5, with 12 bases matching TRBD2. The ends lost 1 base at V and 2 bases at J; junction bases unmatched: 8. Germline values: CDR1 MGHRA, CDR2 YSYEKL. This CDR3 spans 18 amino acids. The CDR3 DNA follows: TGCGCCAGCAGCCAAGCCTCACTAGCGGGAGGTCTTCAAGAGACCCAGTACTTC. It codes for CASSQASLAGGLQETQYF.

This chain uses TRBV27 with TRBJ2-7; D may match TRBD1 or TRBD2 (5 bases each). Trimming cost V 3 bases and J 2 bases, with 20 bases left between them. The CDR3 spans 17 residues. Looked up from germline, CDR1 is MNHEY and CDR2 is SMNVEV (reference sequence). The CDR3 loop is CASSFTAFGTEPYEQYF. CDR3 bases: TGTGCCAGCAGTTTTACGGCCTTCGGGACGGAACCCTACGAGCAGTACTTC.

The chain uses TRBV6-5 and TRBJ1-2; perhaps TRBD1 as D (6 bases). V was clipped by 4 bases and J by 0 bases, with 12 bases between them. The CDR3 sequence is 15 residues long. In germline, CDR1 is MNHEY, CDR2 SVGAGI. The CDR3 region has the DNA TGTGCCAGCAGTTCGGGGACACCAGCTAACTATGGCTACACCTTC. Protein: CASSSGTPANYGYTF.

The rearrangement uses TRBV28 and TRBJ2-7; a possible D gene is TRBD2 (5 bases). CDR1 is MDHEN, CDR2 SYDVKM, per germline. The ends were cut back, 4 bases at V and 1 base at J, with 11 bases in the middle. The length of the CDR3 is 14 residues. CDR3 amino acids: CASSYAGRSYEQYF. The CDR3 DNA is TGTGCCAGCAGTTATGCGGGCAGGTCCTACGAGCAGTACTTC.

This chain joins TRBV9 and TRBJ2-5; TRBD2 matches 8 bases. The CDR3 runs to 18 residues. V shed 4 bases and J 4 bases; nucleotides not matched to a gene: 18. The germline V gene encodes CDR1 SGDLS and CDR2 YYNGEE. CDR3 residues: CASSSRGGLGGIRETQYF. In nucleotides, the CDR3 is TGTGCCAGCAGCTCCCGGGGGGGGCTCGGAGGAATAAGAGAGACCCAGTACTTC.

The rearrangement joins TRBV5-6 to TRBJ2-5; no clear D gene. V was cut by 2 bases and J by 7 bases, with 12 bases left in between. The CDR3 is made up of 13 amino acids. The germline V gene encodes CDR1 SGHDT and CDR2 YYEEEE. CDR3 DNA: TGTGCCAGCAGCTTAGGTACAGCAGGGACCCAGTACTTC. Protein: CASSLGTAGTQYF.